The sequence of this TCR beta chain was determined in a study of shared clonotypes between healthy human individuals. Whole-study context: Donors had three CD4 naive, three CD4 memory, two CD8 naive and one CD8 memory plate apiece.

CD8 cells classed as naive were CD45RO-negative and positively selected for CCR7, excluding terminally differentiated effector memory CD45RA+ cells. Recent acute infections and vaccinations were absent in the healthy HIV-negative adult donors. About this clone: Its antigen remains unknown.

In the original workflow: ImmunoSEQ only sent back junction sequences with no quality scores, so filtering was done differently. Sequenced by immunoSEQ multiplex PCR; TCRdb stores in-frame clones only, minus some. V, J and clone size are taken as reported in that table, and D and trimming were inferred from the DNA itself. The table records about 2,100,000 clones, 93% of them present only once. The study, taken as a whole, reports: Shared clonotypes across all four donors exceeded non-shared ones in generation probability.

The sample comprised naive CD8+ T cells from PBMCs. The clonotype comes from a man younger than 35 in good health. Some clones in this sample may be carry-over from other donors' samples.

In DNA form, the CDR3 reads TGTGCCAGCAGCGATCTCCGGATGAGCGGGAGGGCCGCCGGTGAGCAGTTCTTC. Its translation: CASSDLRMSGRAAGEQFF. The chain links TRBV2 to TRBJ2-1; the match to TRBD2 covers 10 bases. The CDR3 runs to 18 residues. Germline V gives CDR1 SNHLY, CDR2 FYNNEI. J was trimmed by 9 bases and V by 6 bases; bases with no gene match: 20.